The text below deals with one T cell receptor beta chain. This clonotype has a handful of counts. What this receptor recognizes is not known. Per-base qualities were not stored, and no clone one base away is much larger. To synthesize cDNA, template-switch 5'RACE was performed with a primer carrying a 10-nucleotide random unique molecular identifier so that each TCR transcript was tagged. Over 200 million TCR-beta sequences, covering 15-18 subjects, were produced in each sequencing run. The RNeasy kit was used to extract total RNA. Using the KAPA Real-time Library Amplification kit, TCR-beta VDJ regions were amplified with primers for the TCR constant region and the 5'RACE anchor. A first PCR added sample indexes and Illumina adaptors, after which a second PCR increased the library yield. After purification with Ampure beads, the TCR product of roughly 650 bp was size-selected on a 2% E-gel SizeSelection system. Before pooling, library quality was assessed on a Bioanalyzer, concentration was determined with Qubit, and library quantification was performed with the Kapa Library Quantification kit. Libraries were sequenced paired-end 2 x 150 bp on an Illumina HiSeq 2500. To increase sequence diversity, about 23-32% phiX was spiked into each library pool. The source study handled its data this way. The UMI-based MiGEC pipeline processed quality-filtered reads and removed over 80% of raw TCR sequences during error correction. IMGT germline references were used for aligning VDJ genes, and each clonotype was defined as a unique CDR3 amino acid sequence together with its V-J genes. Clonal expansion, Shannon diversity and CDR3 relatedness were evaluated with VDJtools (CalcPairwiseDistances, ClusterSamples), while phylogenetic trees were built in CLCbio workbench. Clones with at least 8 unique UMIs were defined as expanded, with this threshold being based on coefficient-of-variation modelling across technical triplicates. The public reads were quality trimmed at Q25 with fastp and then assembled into clones with MiXCR by TCRdb, keeping productive beta chains. Rows with one shared CDR3 protein collapse into an entry with the most common genes and DNA. The V and J calls were determined by TCRdb, not by the authors. The sample records tens of thousands of distinct CDR3 sequences, 3.9% of which are singletons. The top ten hold approximately 1.2% of the sample.

The source of the sample is a study of neurological immune-mediated disorders (dated by TCRdb to between 2018 and 2021). With respect to the entire study: Of the approximately 34 multiple sclerosis patients, about 31 had relapsing-remitting MS and 3 had secondary progressive MS. Using UMI-based sequencing, the study compared peripheral blood TCR-beta repertoires from patients with HTLV-I-associated myelopathy (HAM/TSP), patients with multiple sclerosis, and healthy controls. Longitudinal samples, technical triplicates and paired sorted CD4+ and CD8+ T-cell subsets, alongside PBMC samples, were included among the approximately 110 TCR-beta libraries. Of the approximately 68 subjects in the cohort, about 14 were HAM/TSP patients, about 35 were multiple sclerosis patients, and some 20 were healthy controls. The full study reports these points: In phylogenetic analysis, the repertoires of 18 of 34 MS patients grouped into a cluster of related CDR3 sequences, which suggests a possible signature at the repertoire level. No identical CDR3 amino acid sequences were shared among expanded clones across subjects, suggesting private TCR-beta repertoires in all groups. No clinical or MRI features were associated with the MS cluster, and the authors said that larger cohorts are needed. The highest TCR clonal expansion was observed in HAM/TSP patients, whereas the lowest was observed in MS patients, even when compared with healthy controls.

Unsorted PBMC libraries were generated from 2 million PBMCs stored in RNAlater at -80 °C until RNA extraction. Multiple sclerosis patients were enrolled in a US clinical protocol under which disease progression was evaluated by magnetic resonance imaging. Peripheral blood was subjected to Ficoll-Hypaque density gradient centrifugation to isolate PBMCs, which were then cryopreserved in liquid nitrogen. V is pruned by 6 bases and J by 3 bases, leaving 11 bases of the junction without a gene match. The CDR3 spans 17 residues, from the cysteine through the phenylalanine. Only the CDR3 DNA stays, 51 bases, in frame from base 1. As encoded in the germline V gene, CDR1 is MNHNS while CDR2 is SASEGT.

The sequenced material came from PBMCs. This receptor was identified in a young man with multiple sclerosis. The chain couples TRBV6-1 to TRBJ2-1, with 10 junctional bases fitting TRBD2. The encoded CDR3 is CASRHFVAGGYYNEQFF. Here is the DNA: TGTGCCAGCAGACACTTCGTAGCGGGGGGCTACTACAATGAGCAGTTCTTC.